The clone carrying this T cell receptor (beta chain) showed up many times. The antigen remains unidentified. The data originate from a study of identical twins. General study results and limits: Fewer insertions marked abundant cord blood beta clonotypes; young adult naive trended weakly, memory not at all. An excess of low generation probability was shown by twin-shared out-of-frame alpha sequences.

Each CDR3 protein gets one entry after TCRdb re-called the 5' RACE reads with MiXCR. The repertoire has about 700,000 distinct CDR3 sequences, around 8.3% of them found once; the top ten carry 0.85% to 1%. There are 13 residues in the CDR3. The germline gives CDR1 KGHDR, CDR2 SFDVKD. V dropped 0 bases and J dropped 8 bases, with 7 bases sitting between them. The same specimen was also included in a second study, on yellow fever vaccine responses in identical twins.

This clonotype originated in a young woman in good health. Sequenced material: PBMCs. The rearrangement joins TRBV24-1 to TRBJ2-1; D gene ambiguous. The CDR3 region is CATSDLAQYEQFF. In DNA form, the CDR3 reads TGTGCCACCAGTGATTTGGCGCAGTATGAGCAGTTCTTC.